This TCR beta chain was identified in a study of cytomegalovirus exposure and HLA in healthy donors. V gave up 1 base and J gave up 4 bases, with 16 bases separating them. The CDR3 covers 16 residues. Per the germline V gene, CDR1 is SGHVS and CDR2 is FQNEAQ. PCR employed 60 Vbeta and 13 Jbeta primers. Generated by immunoSEQ multiplex PCR, the TCRdb table keeps only in-frame clones and is missing some. This table has roughly 180,000 clones, 65% to 85% appearing once. Whole-study findings and limits: HLA allele associations emerged for fewer than 20,000 TCR beta sequences in a later analysis, at 0.05 false discovery rate. Reportedly, cytomegalovirus status was diagnosed with high sensitivity and specificity. It has been reported that TCR beta sequences accurately predicted the HLA-A and HLA-B alleles of most subjects.

On this clone: Antigen specificity is unknown.

The TCR comes from a female donor in good health and CMV-seronegative. The chain uses TRBV7-8 and TRBJ1-1; D ambiguous. The sample was PBMCs. The CDR3 DNA is TGTGCCAGCAGCTTAGGGGCCCAATCGTCTGGCACTGAAGCTTTCTTT. It codes for CASSLGAQSSGTEAFF.